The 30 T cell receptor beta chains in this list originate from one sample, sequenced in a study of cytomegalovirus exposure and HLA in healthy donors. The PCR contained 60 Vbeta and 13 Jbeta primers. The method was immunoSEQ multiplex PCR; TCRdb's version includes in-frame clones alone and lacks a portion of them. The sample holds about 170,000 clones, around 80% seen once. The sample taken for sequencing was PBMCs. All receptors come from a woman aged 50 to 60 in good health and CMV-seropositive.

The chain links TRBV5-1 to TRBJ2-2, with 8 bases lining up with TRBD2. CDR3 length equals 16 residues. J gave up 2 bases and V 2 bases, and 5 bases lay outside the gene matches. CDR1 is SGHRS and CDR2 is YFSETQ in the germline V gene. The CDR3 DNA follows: TGCGCCAGCAGCTTAGGCATAGCGGGAAACACCGGGGAGCTGTTTTTT. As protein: CASSLGIAGNTGELFF.

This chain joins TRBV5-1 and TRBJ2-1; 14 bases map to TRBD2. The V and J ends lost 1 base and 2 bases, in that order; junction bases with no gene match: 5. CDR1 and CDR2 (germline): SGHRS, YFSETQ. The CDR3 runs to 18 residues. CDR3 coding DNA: TGCGCCAGCAGCTTGCTAAGGACTAGCGGGAGGACCTACAATGAGCAGTTCTTC. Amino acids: CASSLLRTSGRTYNEQFF. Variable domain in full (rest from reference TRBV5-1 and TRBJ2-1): KAGVTQTPRYLIKTRGQQVTLSCSPISGHRSVSWYQQTPGQGLQFLFEYFSETQRNKGNFPGRFSGRQFSNSRSEMNVSTLELGDSALYLCASSLLRTSGRTYNEQFFGPGTRLTVL.

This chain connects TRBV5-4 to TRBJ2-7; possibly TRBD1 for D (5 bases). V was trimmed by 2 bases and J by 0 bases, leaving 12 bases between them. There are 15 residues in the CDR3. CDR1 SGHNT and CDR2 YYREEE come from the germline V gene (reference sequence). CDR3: CASSFSGPSSYEQYF. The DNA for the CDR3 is TGTGCCAGCAGCTTTTCAGGGCCATCCTCCTACGAGCAGTACTTC.

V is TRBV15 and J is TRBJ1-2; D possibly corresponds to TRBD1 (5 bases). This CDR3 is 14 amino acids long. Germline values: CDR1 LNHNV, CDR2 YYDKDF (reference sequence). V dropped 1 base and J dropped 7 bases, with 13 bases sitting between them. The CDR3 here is CATSRGSRVLGYTF. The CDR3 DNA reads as TGTGCCACCAGCAGAGGATCCAGGGTTCTTGGCTACACCTTC.

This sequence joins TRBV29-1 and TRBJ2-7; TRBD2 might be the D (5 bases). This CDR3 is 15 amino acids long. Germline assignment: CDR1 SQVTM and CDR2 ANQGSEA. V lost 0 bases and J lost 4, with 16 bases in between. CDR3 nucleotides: TGCAGCGTTGAAGACCCGGACGAACCGGGGTACGAGCAGTACTTC. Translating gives CSVEDPDEPGYEQYF.

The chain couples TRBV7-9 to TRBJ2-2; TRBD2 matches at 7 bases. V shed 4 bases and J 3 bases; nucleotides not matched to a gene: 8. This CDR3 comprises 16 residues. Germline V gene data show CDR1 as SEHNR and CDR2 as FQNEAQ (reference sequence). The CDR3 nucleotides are TGTGCCAGCAGCTCCCCCTCTAGCGGACACACCGGGGAGCTGTTTTTT. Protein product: CASSSPSSGHTGELFF.

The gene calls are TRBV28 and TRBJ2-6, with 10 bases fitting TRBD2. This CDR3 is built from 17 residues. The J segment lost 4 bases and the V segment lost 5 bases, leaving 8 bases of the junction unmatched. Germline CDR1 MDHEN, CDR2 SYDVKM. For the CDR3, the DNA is TGTGCCAGCAGTCCGTCGAGCGGGAGGGCCGGGGCCAACGTCCTGACTTTC. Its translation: CASSPSSGRAGANVLTF. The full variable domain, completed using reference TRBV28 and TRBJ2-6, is DVKVTQSSRYLVKRTGEKVFLECVQDMDHENMFWYRQDPGLGLRLIYFSYDVKMKEKGDIPEGYSVSREKKERFSLILESASTNQTSMYLCASSPSSGRAGANVLTFGAGSRLTVL.

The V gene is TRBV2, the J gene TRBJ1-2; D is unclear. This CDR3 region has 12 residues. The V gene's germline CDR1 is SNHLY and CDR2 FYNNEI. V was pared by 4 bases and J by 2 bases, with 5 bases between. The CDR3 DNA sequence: TGTGCCAGCAGTGGACTCAACTATGGCTACACCTTC. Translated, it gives CASSGLNYGYTF.

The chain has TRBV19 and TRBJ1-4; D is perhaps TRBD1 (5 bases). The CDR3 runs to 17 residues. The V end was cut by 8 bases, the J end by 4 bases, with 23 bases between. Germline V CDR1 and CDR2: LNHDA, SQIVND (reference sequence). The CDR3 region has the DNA TGTGCCAGTCGATCGAGCGGCGGGGGGAGTCTTAATGAAAAACTGTTTTTT. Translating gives CASRSSGGGSLNEKLFF.

The CDR3, as DNA: TGTGCCATCAGTCAGGACAGGACTAACTATGGCTACACCTTC. Encoded protein: CAISQDRTNYGYTF. This chain uses TRBV10-3 with TRBJ1-2; 7 nucleotides align to TRBD1. Germline V gene lookup returns CDR1 ENHRY and CDR2 SYGVKD. After removal of 5 bases from V and 0 bases from J, the junction contained 3 bases not matched to a gene. The CDR3 has 14 residues.

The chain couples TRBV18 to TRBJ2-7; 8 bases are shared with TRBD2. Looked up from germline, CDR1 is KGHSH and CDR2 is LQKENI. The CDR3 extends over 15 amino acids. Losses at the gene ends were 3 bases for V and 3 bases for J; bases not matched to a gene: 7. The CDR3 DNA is TGTGCCAGCTCACCGCAGGGACTAGATAACTACGAGCAGTACTTC. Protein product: CASSPQGLDNYEQYF.

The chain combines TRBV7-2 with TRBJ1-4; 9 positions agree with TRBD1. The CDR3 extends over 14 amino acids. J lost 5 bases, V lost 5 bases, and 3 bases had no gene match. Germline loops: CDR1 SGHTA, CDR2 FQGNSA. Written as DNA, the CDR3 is TGTGCCAGCAGCCAGGGACAGGGCAATGAAAAACTGTTTTTT. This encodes CASSQGQGNEKLFF. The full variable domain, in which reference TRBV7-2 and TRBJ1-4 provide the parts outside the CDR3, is GAGVSQSPSNKVTEKGKDVELRCDPISGHTALYWYRQSLGQGLEFLIYFQGNSAPDKSGLPSDRFSAERTGGSVSTLTIQRTQQEDSAVYLCASSQGQGNEKLFFGSGTQLSVL.

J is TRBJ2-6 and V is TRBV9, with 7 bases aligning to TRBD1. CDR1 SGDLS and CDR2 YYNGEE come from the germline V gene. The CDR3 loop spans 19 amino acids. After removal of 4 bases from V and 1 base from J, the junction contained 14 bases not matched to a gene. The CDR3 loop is CASSPRQTGPGSGANVLTF. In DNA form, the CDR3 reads TGTGCCAGCAGCCCCAGACAGACAGGGCCGGGATCTGGGGCCAACGTCCTGACTTTC.

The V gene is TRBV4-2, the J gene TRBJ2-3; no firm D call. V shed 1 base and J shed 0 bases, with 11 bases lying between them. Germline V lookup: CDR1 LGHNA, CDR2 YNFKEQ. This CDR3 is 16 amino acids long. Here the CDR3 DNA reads TGTGCCAGCAGCCAAGCAAGCGTCGTAAGCACAGATACGCAGTATTTT. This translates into CASSQASVVSTDTQYF.

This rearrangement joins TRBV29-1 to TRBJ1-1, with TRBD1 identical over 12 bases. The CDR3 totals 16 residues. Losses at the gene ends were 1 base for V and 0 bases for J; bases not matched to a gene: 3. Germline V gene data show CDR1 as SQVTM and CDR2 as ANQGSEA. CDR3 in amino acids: CSVEGDRGLLNTEAFF. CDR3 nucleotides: TGCAGCGTTGAAGGGGACAGGGGGCTACTGAACACTGAAGCTTTCTTT.

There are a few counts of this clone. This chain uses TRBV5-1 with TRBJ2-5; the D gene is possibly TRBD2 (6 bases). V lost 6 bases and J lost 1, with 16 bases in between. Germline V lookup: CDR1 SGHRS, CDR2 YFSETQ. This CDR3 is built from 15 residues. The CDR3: CASTAGPGSQETQYF. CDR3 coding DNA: TGCGCCAGCACGGCGGGCCCCGGGAGCCAAGAGACCCAGTACTTC.

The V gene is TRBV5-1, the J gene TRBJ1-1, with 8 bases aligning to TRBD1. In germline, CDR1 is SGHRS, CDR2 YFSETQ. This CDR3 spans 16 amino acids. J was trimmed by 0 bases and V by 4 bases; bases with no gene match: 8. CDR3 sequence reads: CASSPPLDRVNTEAFF. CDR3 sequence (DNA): TGCGCCAGCAGCCCTCCGCTGGACAGGGTGAACACTGAAGCTTTCTTT.

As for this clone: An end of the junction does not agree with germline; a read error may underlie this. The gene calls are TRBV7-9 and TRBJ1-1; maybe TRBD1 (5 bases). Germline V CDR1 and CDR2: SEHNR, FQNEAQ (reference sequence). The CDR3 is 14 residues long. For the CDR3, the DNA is TGTTCCAGCAGCCCGCTAGTAGGGGACACTGAAGCTTTCTTT. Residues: CSSSPLVGDTEAFF.

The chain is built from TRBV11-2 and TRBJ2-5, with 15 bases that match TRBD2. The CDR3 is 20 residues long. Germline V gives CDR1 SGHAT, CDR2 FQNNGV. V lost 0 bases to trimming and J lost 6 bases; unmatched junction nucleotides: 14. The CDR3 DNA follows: TGTGCCAGCAGCTTAGATCTGAGACCGGGACTAGCGGGAGGTTTGAAGACCCAGTACTTC. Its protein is CASSLDLRPGLAGGLKTQYF.

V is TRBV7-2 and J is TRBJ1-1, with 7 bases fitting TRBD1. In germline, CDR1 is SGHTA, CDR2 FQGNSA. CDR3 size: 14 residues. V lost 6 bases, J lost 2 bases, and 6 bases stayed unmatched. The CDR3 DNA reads TGTGCCAGCAGGACGAGACAGGGAAACACTGAAGCTTTCTTT. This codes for CASRTRQGNTEAFF.

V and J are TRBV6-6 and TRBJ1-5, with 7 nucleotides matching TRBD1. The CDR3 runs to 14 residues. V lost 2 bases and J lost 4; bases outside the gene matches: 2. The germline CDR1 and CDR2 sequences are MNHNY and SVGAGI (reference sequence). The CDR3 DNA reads TGTGCCAGCAGTTACCGGGACAGAAATCAGCCCCAGCATTTT. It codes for CASSYRDRNQPQHF.

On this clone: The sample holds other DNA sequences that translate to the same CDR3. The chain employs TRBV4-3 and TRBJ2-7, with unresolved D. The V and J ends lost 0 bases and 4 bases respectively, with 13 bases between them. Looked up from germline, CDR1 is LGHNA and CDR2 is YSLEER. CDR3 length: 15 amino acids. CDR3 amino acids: CASSQDLGHLYEQYF. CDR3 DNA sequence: TGCGCCAGCAGCCAAGATCTTGGGCATCTTTACGAGCAGTACTTC.

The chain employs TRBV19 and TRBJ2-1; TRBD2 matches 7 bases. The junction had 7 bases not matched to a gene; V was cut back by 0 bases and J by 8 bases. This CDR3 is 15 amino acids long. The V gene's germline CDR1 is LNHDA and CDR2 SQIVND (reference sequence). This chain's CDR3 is CASSIELTGGHEQFF. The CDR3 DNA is TGTGCCAGTAGTATAGAACTGACGGGAGGCCATGAGCAGTTCTTC.

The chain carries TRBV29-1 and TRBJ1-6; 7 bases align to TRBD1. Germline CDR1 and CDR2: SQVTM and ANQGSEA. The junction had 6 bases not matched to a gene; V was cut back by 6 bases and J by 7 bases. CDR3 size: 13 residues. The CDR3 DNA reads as TGCAGCGTGGGGGAAGGGGGCAATTCACCCCTCCACTTT. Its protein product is CSVGEGGNSPLHF.

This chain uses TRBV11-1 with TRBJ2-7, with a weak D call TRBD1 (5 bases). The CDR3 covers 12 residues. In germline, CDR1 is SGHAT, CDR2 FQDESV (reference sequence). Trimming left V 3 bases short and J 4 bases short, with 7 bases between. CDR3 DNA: TGTGCCAGCAGCTTTTCAGGGTACGAGCAGTACTTC. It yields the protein CASSFSGYEQYF.

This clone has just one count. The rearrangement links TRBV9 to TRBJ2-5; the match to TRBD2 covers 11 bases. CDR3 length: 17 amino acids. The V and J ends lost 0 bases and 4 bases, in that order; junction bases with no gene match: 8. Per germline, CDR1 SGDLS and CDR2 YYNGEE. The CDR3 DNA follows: TGTGCCAGCAGCGTAGGGGCTAGCGGGGGGATGGGAGAGACCCAGTACTTC. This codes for CASSVGASGGMGETQYF.

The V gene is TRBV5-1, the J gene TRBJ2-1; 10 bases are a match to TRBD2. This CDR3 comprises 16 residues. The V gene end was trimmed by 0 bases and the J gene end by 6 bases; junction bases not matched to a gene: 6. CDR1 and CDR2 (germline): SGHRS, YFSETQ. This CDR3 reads CASSLESSGGVNEQFF. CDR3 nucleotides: TGCGCCAGCAGCTTGGAGTCTAGCGGGGGTGTCAATGAGCAGTTCTTC.

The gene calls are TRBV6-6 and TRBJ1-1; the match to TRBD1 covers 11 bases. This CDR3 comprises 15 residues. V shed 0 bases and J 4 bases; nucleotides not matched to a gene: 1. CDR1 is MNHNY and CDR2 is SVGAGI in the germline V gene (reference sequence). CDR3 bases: TGTGCCAGCAGTTACTCGGACAGGGGGCGCACTGAAGCTTTCTTT. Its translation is CASSYSDRGRTEAFF.

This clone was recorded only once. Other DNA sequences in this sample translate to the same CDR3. The CDR3 nucleotides are TGTGCCAGCTCACCTCGGGACAGCAACTATGGCTACACCTTC. This sequence encodes CASSPRDSNYGYTF. V usage is TRBV18 and J usage is TRBJ1-2; 7 positions match TRBD1. With 3 bases clipped from V and 2 bases from J, the junction kept 3 bases outside the gene matches. Germline-derived CDR1 and CDR2 are KGHSH and LQKENI. The CDR3 covers 14 residues.

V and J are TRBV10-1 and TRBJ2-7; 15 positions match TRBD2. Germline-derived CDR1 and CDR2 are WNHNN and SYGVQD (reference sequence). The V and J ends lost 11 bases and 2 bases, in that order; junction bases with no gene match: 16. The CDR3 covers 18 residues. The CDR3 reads CAGFPGTSGRFRPYEQYF. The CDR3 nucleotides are TGCGCCGGTTTCCCCGGGACTAGCGGGAGGTTTAGGCCCTACGAGCAGTACTTC.